The 7 T cell receptor beta chains listed next were all sequenced from one sample in a study of shared clonotypes between healthy human individuals. Libraries were prepared by immunoSEQ multiplex PCR; TCRdb keeps only in-frame clonotypes and omits some of them. This repertoire shows 950,000 to 1,300,000 clones, about 75% found once; its top ten account for around 1.5%. The sample taken for sequencing was memory CD4+ T cells sorted from blood. Subset of the sample: CD45RA-negative fraction. The receptor source for this set is a man aged 18 to 30 in good health.

The CDR3 protein is CASSLVGGSVAKNIQYF. CDR3 bases: TGCGCCAGCAGCTTGGTAGGAGGCTCGGTAGCCAAAAACATTCAGTACTTC. The chain links TRBV5-1 to TRBJ2-4; tentative D call: TRBD2 (5 bases). Germline V CDR1 and CDR2: SGHRS, YFSETQ. The CDR3 totals 17 residues. The V end lost 0 bases, the J end lost 0 bases, and 13 bases lay between the germline ends.

The rearrangement links TRBV5-1 to TRBJ2-7; D ambiguous. The germline gives CDR1 SGHRS, CDR2 YFSETQ. Trimming left V 0 bases short and J 7 bases short, with 23 bases between. This CDR3 comprises 17 residues. The CDR3 DNA reads TGCGCCAGCAGCTTGGCCGAATGGTCTCCCTTTGCTAGTGAGCAGTACTTC. It codes for CASSLAEWSPFASEQYF.

The chain employs TRBV28 and TRBJ2-5; D not resolved. V lost 5 bases and J lost 2, with 15 bases in between. From germline, CDR1 is MDHEN and CDR2 SYDVKM. The CDR3 covers 15 residues. CDR3 sequence (DNA): TGTGCCAGCAGTACCCGGACGGAAAAACAAGAGACCCAGTACTTC. Translation: CASSTRTEKQETQYF.

This clone appeared a few times. This chain connects TRBV30 to TRBJ1-1, with a tentative D call TRBD1 (5 bases). Trimming shortened V by 2 bases and J by 5 bases, and 12 bases separated the two germline ends. CDR1 GTSNPN and CDR2 SVGIG come from the germline V gene (reference sequence). The CDR3 is made up of 13 amino acids. CDR3 bases: TGTGCCTGGAGTTACGGGGGAGGAACTGAAGCTTTCTTT. Its translation: CAWSYGGGTEAFF.

The CDR3 sequence is CASSLGRRNYETQYF. For the CDR3, the DNA is TGTGCCAGCAGCTTAGGGCGCAGGAACTATGAGACCCAGTACTTC. The chain has TRBV7-6 and TRBJ2-5, with D uncertain. The germline gives CDR1 SGHVS, CDR2 FNYEAQ. The CDR3 has 15 amino acids. The V and J ends lost 1 base and 5 bases respectively, with 14 bases between them.

V usage is TRBV5-6 and J usage is TRBJ1-5, with 7 bases that match TRBD1. This CDR3 has 18 residues. Germline CDR1 SGHDT, CDR2 YYEEEE. V trimming: 4 bases; J trimming: 4 bases; junction bases outside the gene matches: 17. The CDR3 here is CASSLSQGWTTRNQPQHF. The DNA for the CDR3 is TGTGCCAGCAGCCTCTCACAGGGGTGGACAACGAGGAATCAGCCCCAGCATTTT.

In the case of this clone: One end of the junction varies from germline; a read error may be responsible. This chain uses TRBV10-3 with TRBJ1-1; no firm D call. The CDR3 extends over 13 amino acids. CDR1 and CDR2 (germline): ENHRY, SYGVKD. DNA of the CDR3: TGTGCCAGCAGTTTGGGAGATAACACTGAAGCTTTCTTT. Translated: CASSLGDNTEAFF.